The rows below give T cell receptor beta chains drawn from one sample of a study of T cell clusters in autoimmune cytopenias. TCRdb re-called the multiplex PCR reads and catalogs CDR3 proteins one per entry, DNA excluded. The sample features about 5,000 distinct CDR3 sequences, with roughly 28% in its top ten. What was sequenced was peripheral blood. These receptors came from a human donor with an autoimmune cytopenia or autoimmune hepatitis (not recorded which). Each CDR3 is given with its conserved first and last residue. Not all rows give a size; the values are once, few, many and, for expanded clones, a class.

j_gene,v_gene,abundance,CDR3aa
TRBJ1-2,TRBV6-5,medium-sized,CASSYEWTANYGYTF
TRBJ1-2,TRBV7-2,medium-sized,CASSLRWDGYTF
TRBJ1-1,TRBV5-4,-,CASSLGSGMNTEAFF
TRBJ1-2,TRBV5-4,-,CASSPTGAGYGYTF
TRBJ1-1,TRBV20-1,-,CSARVPDRGNTEAFF
TRBJ2-3,TRBV6-6,medium-sized,CASSYQASGGGGTDTQYF
TRBJ1-2,TRBV6-5,medium-sized,CASSRNQGKGYGYTF
TRBJ2-2,TRBV20-1,medium-sized,CSARGGRADTGELFF
TRBJ2-6,TRBV18,-,CASSPSTRSGANVLTF
TRBJ2-3,TRBV11-2,medium-sized,CASSQGHSTSTDTQYF
TRBJ1-2,TRBV12-3/TRBV12-4,-,CASSPDRGYGYTF
TRBJ2-7,TRBV20-1,-,CSATLAAPRYEQYF
TRBJ1-4,TRBV12-3/TRBV12-4,-,CASSLSGAGNEKLFF
TRBJ2-1,TRBV12-3/TRBV12-4,-,CASSPGQGFNEQFF
TRBJ2-6,TRBV29-1,medium-sized,CSVGREGAYSGANVLTF
TRBJ2-5,TRBV10-3,-,CAISSGEGTGETQYF
TRBJ1-5,TRBV20-1,medium-sized,CSARSGIGNQPQHF
TRBJ1-6,TRBV5-4,medium-sized,CASSLQRGPLHF
TRBJ1-1,TRBV19,-,CASSIVLNTEAFF
TRBJ2-3,TRBV6-5,-,CASSYSQGTDTQYF
TRBJ2-1,TRBV27,-,CASSLGGSQNEQFF
TRBJ1-2,TRBV12-3/TRBV12-4,medium-sized,CASSRRQRPGYTF
TRBJ2-3,TRBV24-1,-,CATSDSGTGNTDTQYF
TRBJ2-5,TRBV6-6,-,CASTLTGTGQETQYF
TRBJ2-5,TRBV5-6,-,CASSSPGGWGETQYF
TRBJ1-2,TRBV20-1,medium-sized,CSARASDLNYGYTF
TRBJ2-5,TRBV6-5,medium-sized,CASRSGVQETQYF
TRBJ2-7,TRBV14,-,CASSQEIGLAGGSYEQYF
TRBJ2-3,TRBV6-5,medium-sized,CASKLSWFGTDTQYF
TRBJ2-7,TRBV20-1,-,CSARDEATGRYEQYF
TRBJ1-2,TRBV19,medium-sized,CASTRQQAYGYTF
TRBJ2-7,TRBV20-1,medium-sized,CSARADYEQYF
TRBJ2-5,TRBV6-6,-,CASSYPRRDRYQETQYF
TRBJ2-5,TRBV6-2/TRBV6-3,medium-sized,CASRTGYGMSTQYF
TRBJ2-1,TRBV6-5,medium-sized,CASREGQGHYNEQFF
TRBJ1-1,TRBV5-4,-,CASSVKSDGHTEAFF
TRBJ2-7,TRBV18,-,CASSLDSYEQYF
TRBJ2-7,TRBV20-1,medium-sized,CSARDTAGVDEQYF
TRBJ1-2,TRBV12-3/TRBV12-4,medium-sized,CASSLGGQANYGYTF
TRBJ2-1,TRBV5-1,-,CASNRDLSGGRSNEQFF
TRBJ2-1,TRBV12-3/TRBV12-4,-,CASSPLGLAPYNEQFF
TRBJ1-6,TRBV11-2,-,CASSLGTRDRSFRNSPLHF
TRBJ2-3,TRBV29-1,medium-sized,CSGKRGSSTDTQYF
TRBJ1-5,TRBV12-3/TRBV12-4,-,CASSFGGQPQHF
TRBJ2-2,TRBV10-1,-,CASSGGLNPNTGELFF